The sequence of this T cell receptor (beta chain) was determined in a study of PD-1 blockade in classical Hodgkin lymphoma. Note on this clone: Its antigen is as yet unknown.

TCRdb's copy holds only in-frame clones and misses some; the assay was immunoSEQ multiplex PCR. The sample has tens of thousands of clones, 65% to 70% seen once. Study-wide findings and caveats: There was a significant rise in CD4+ TCR diversity by C4D1, with no such rise for CD8+. The baseline diversity of complete responders showed similarity to that of newly diagnosed patients.

Time point in this sample: cycle 4 day 1 (C4D1), after less than seven weeks of nivolumab. Relapses following autologous stem cell transplantation were seen in all patients, with brentuximab vedotin exposure varying. This receptor was taken from a human donor with classical Hodgkin lymphoma. Sequencing was performed on peripheral blood mononuclear cells (PBMCs), taken before the fourth cycle of nivolumab.

The CDR3 DNA follows: TGTGCCAGCAGCCTCTCCGGGACTAGCGGGGGAATCGGGTTTGAGACCCAGTACTTC. Its protein product is CASSLSGTSGGIGFETQYF. The rearrangement joins TRBV14 to TRBJ2-5; TRBD2 aligns across 14 bases. The length of the CDR3 is 19 residues. J was trimmed by 5 bases and V by 4 bases; bases with no gene match: 15. CDR1 SGHDN and CDR2 FVKESK come from the germline V gene.